This T cell receptor beta chain was found in a study of T cells in Graves' hyperthyroidism and ophthalmopathy. From RNA transcripts, TCR beta CDR3 regions were amplified. First-round RT-PCR with HTBI primers amplified the TCR CDR3 region. TCRdb processed the multiplex PCR reads anew with MiXCR; each CDR3 protein has one entry. In the table there are tens of thousands of distinct CDR3 sequences, about 53% of which are singletons. Sequencing input: blood. This receptor was identified in a woman between 40 and 55 years old with Graves' ophthalmopathy.

DNA of the CDR3: TGTGCCAGCAGAGAGGGGACAGGGAATCAGCCCCAGTACTTC. Its protein is CASREGTGNQPQYF. V is TRBV7-9 and J is TRBJ2-5; 9 bases agree with TRBD1. The CDR3 consists of 14 residues. Per the germline V gene, CDR1 is SEHNR and CDR2 is FQNEAQ (reference sequence). V was clipped by 6 bases and J by 9 bases; unmatched bases: 11.